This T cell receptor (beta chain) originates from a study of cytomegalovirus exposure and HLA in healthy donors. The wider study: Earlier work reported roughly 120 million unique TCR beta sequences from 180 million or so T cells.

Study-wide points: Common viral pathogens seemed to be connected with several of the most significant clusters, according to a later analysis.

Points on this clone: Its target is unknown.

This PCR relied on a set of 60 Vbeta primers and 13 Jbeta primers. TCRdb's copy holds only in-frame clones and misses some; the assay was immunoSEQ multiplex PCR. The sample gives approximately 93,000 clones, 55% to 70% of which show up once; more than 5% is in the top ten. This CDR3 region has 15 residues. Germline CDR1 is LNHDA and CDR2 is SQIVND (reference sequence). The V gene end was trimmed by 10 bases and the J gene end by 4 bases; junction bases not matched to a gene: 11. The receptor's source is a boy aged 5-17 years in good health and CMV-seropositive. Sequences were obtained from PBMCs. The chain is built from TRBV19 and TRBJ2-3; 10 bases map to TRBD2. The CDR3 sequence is CATKFASGSADTQYF. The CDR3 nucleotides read TGTGCCACCAAATTTGCTAGCGGGAGTGCAGATACGCAGTATTTT.